This T cell receptor (beta chain) was identified during a study of human T cells and chemical hapten exposure. Study-wide points: Expanded TCRs clustered into significantly more large CDR3 similarity groups than controls, the analysis revealed.

What the library attached to individual cDNA molecules were unique molecular identifiers. TCRdb used MiXCR to reprocess the RACE reads, holding one entry per CDR3 protein. The table shows 97,000 or so distinct CDR3 sequences, with about 28% occurring only once. Regarding this clonotype: Its antigen remains unidentified.

The time point here: patch test 3, about 24 weeks after DPC sensitization. Described treatment: therapeutic diphenylcyclopropenone sensitization with weekly scalp DPC. Phlebotomy was performed prior to application of every patch test. Researchers extracted total RNA from unfractionated whole blood. Germline loops: CDR1 KGHSH, CDR2 LQKENI. Trimming stripped 2 bases from V and 1 base from J, with 8 bases between. The CDR3 is made up of 14 amino acids. Sequencing used whole blood, obtained in connection with sensitization to the hapten diphenylcyclopropenone (DPC). The TCR sequence derives from a middle-aged man with alopecia areata. Some clones in this sample may be carry-over from other donors' samples. The V gene is TRBV18, the J gene TRBJ2-5, with D perhaps TRBD1 (6 bases). The CDR3 region has the DNA TGTGCCAGCTCACCAGGACAGACCCAAGAGACCCAGTACTTC. It yields the protein CASSPGQTQETQYF. Combining the CDR3 with reference TRBV18 and TRBJ2-5 gives the whole variable domain NAGVMQNPRHLVRRRGQEARLRCSPMKGHSHVYWYRQLPEEGLKFMVYLQKENIIDESGMPKERFSAEFPKEGPSILRIQQVVRGDSAAYFCASSPGQTQETQYFGPGTRLLVL.